A selection of T cell receptor beta chains follows, all from one sample in a study of cytomegalovirus exposure and HLA in healthy donors. Method: immunoSEQ multiplex PCR; TCRdb's copy keeps in-frame clones and lacks some. The data show approximately 240,000 clones, with over 80% seen just once and about 0.95% held by the top ten. Sequenced material: PBMCs. The receptors shown here come from a woman under 30 in good health and CMV-seronegative. CDR3s include the opening cysteine and the closing phenylalanine or tryptophan. D genes are given only for firm matches. Rows give clone size only sometimes, using once, few, many, or a class for an expanded clone.

V	size	J	D	CDR3	DNA
TRBV6-6	NA	TRBJ1-2	NA	CASSQQSTYYGYTF	TGTGCCAGCAGCCAACAATCAACCTACTATGGCTACACCTTC
TRBV7-9	NA	TRBJ1-4	NA	CASSPEDNEKLFF	TGTGCCAGCAGCCCCGAGGATAATGAAAAACTGTTTTTT
TRBV27	NA	TRBJ1-2	NA	CASSLGGLGGYTF	TGTGCCAGCAGTTTGGGGGGGCTGGGTGGCTACACCTTC
TRBV10-3	NA	TRBJ1-3	NA	CAISLSEGKGNTIYF	TGTGCCATCAGCTTGTCCGAGGGCAAGGGAAACACCATATATTTT
TRBV7-3	few	TRBJ1-2	NA	CASSLGPRDYGYTF	TGTGCCAGCAGCTTAGGCCCGAGGGACTATGGCTACACCTTC
TRBV29-1	NA	TRBJ2-7	TRBD1	CSAQPGQESYEQYF	TGCAGCGCGCAGCCGGGACAGGAGTCCTACGAGCAGTACTTC
TRBV5-1	once	TRBJ1-1	NA	CASSLAGGGRRDDAEAFF	TGCGCCAGCAGCTTGGCTGGGGGAGGGAGGAGGGATGACGCTGAAGCTTTCTTT
TRBV18	NA	TRBJ2-7	TRBD2	CASSPSRPAGEQYF	TGTGCCAGCTCACCATCGCGGCCAGCGGGGGAGCAGTACTTC
TRBV30	NA	TRBJ2-3	TRBD2	CAWERGADTQYF	TGTGCCTGGGAACGGGGGGCAGATACGCAGTATTTT
TRBV30	NA	TRBJ2-3	NA	CAWSATRSTDTQYF	TGTGCCTGGAGCGCAACCAGAAGCACAGATACGCAGTATTTT
TRBV7-2	NA	TRBJ1-1	TRBD1	CASSFGTAEAFF	TGTGCCAGCAGCTTCGGGACAGCTGAAGCTTTCTTT
TRBV27	NA	TRBJ2-7	NA	CASSTSTPNWGEQYF	TGTGCCAGCAGTACTAGCACACCTAACTGGGGCGAGCAGTACTTC
TRBV4-2	NA	TRBJ1-2	NA	CASSQGLTARDYGYTF	TGTGCCAGCAGCCAAGGGTTGACGGCCCGGGACTATGGCTACACCTTC
TRBV28	NA	TRBJ2-7	NA	CASTRIGGGKEQYF	TGTGCCAGCACCCGGATCGGTGGAGGGAAAGAGCAGTACTTC
TRBV6-1	NA	TRBJ1-6	NA	CASSLQGRDNSPLHF	TGTGCCAGCAGTCTTCAGGGGAGGGATAATTCACCCCTCCACTTT
TRBV2	NA	TRBJ2-3	NA	CASSVLRSTDTQYF	TGTGCCAGCAGTGTTTTGCGGAGCACAGATACGCAGTATTTT
TRBV5-4	NA	TRBJ2-7	TRBD1	CASSLRGEQYF	TGTGCCAGCAGCCTCAGGGGGGAGCAGTACTTC
TRBV28	NA	TRBJ2-2	NA	CASSLRNTGELFF	TGTGCCAGCAGTTTACGGAACACCGGGGAGCTGTTTTTT
TRBV7-9	NA	TRBJ2-7	TRBD2	CASSPLAGGAYEQYF	TGTGCCAGCAGTCCACTAGCGGGAGGCGCCTACGAGCAGTACTTC
TRBV30	NA	TRBJ1-1	TRBD1	CAWSGTGVTEAFF	TGTGCCTGGAGTGGGACAGGGGTCACTGAAGCTTTCTTT
TRBV6-6	NA	TRBJ2-7	TRBD1	CASSFTDRRTSYEQYF	TGTGCCAGCAGTTTTACGGACAGGAGAACCAGCTACGAGCAGTACTTC
TRBV18	NA	TRBJ1-1	TRBD1	CASSPAGGILAKDTEAFF	TGTGCCAGCTCACCGGCAGGGGGCATTTTAGCGAAGGACACTGAAGCTTTCTTT
TRBV6-5	NA	TRBJ2-7	NA	CASSRYSYEQYF	TGTGCCAGCAGTCGTTATTCCTACGAGCAGTACTTC
TRBV9	NA	TRBJ2-1	TRBD2	CASSVGPSGREGEQFF	TGTGCCAGCAGCGTAGGTCCTAGCGGGAGGGAGGGTGAGCAGTTCTTC
TRBV4-1	NA	TRBJ2-7	NA	CASSLGGGYEQYF	TGCGCCAGCAGCCTCGGAGGTGGCTACGAGCAGTACTTC
TRBV9	once	TRBJ1-4	TRBD1	CASSPGTGYQKLFF	TGTGCCAGCAGCCCCGGGACAGGCTATCAAAAACTGTTTTTT
TRBV6-1	NA	TRBJ1-2	NA	CASRAPYGYTF	TGTGCCAGCAGGGCTCCCTATGGCTACACCTTC
TRBV29-1	NA	TRBJ1-3	NA	CSAITGTFSGNTIYF	TGCAGCGCCATAACAGGGACCTTCTCTGGAAACACCATATATTTT
TRBV5-4	NA	TRBJ2-5	NA	CASSLGRDLLTQYF	TGTGCCAGCAGCTTAGGGCGGGACCTCTTGACCCAGTACTTC
TRBV2	NA	TRBJ2-1	TRBD1	CASDPYRGNEQFF	TGTGCCAGCGACCCGTACAGGGGGAATGAGCAGTTCTTC
TRBV6-5	NA	TRBJ1-2	NA	CASSLHSNYGYTF	TGTGCCAGCAGTCTACACAGTAACTATGGCTACACCTTC
TRBV5-6	NA	TRBJ1-2	NA	CASSLATNYGYTF	TGTGCCAGCAGCTTGGCAACTAACTATGGCTACACCTTC
TRBV6-1	NA	TRBJ1-2	NA	CAYGQDHNYGYTF	TGTGCCTATGGGCAGGATCATAACTATGGCTACACCTTC
TRBV9	NA	TRBJ2-1	TRBD1	CASSVTGVSYNEQFF	TGTGCCAGCAGCGTGACAGGGGTCTCCTACAATGAGCAGTTCTTC
TRBV2	once	TRBJ2-2	NA	CASSDRLPTGELFF	TGTGCCAGCAGTGACAGGCTACCAACCGGGGAGCTGTTTTTT
TRBV5-1	NA	TRBJ2-1	NA	CASSGDSTGYNEQFF	TGCGCCAGCAGCGGAGACAGTACAGGATACAATGAGCAGTTCTTC
TRBV27	NA	TRBJ1-5	NA	CASSSGGANQPQHF	TGTGCCAGCAGCAGTGGGGGGGCCAATCAGCCCCAGCATTTT
TRBV19	once	TRBJ2-1	NA	CASSIRQDPYNEQFF	TGTGCCAGTAGTATTCGACAGGATCCCTACAATGAGCAGTTCTTC
TRBV30	NA	TRBJ1-2	NA	CAWTSGGLRAYGYTF	TGTGCCTGGACCTCTGGGGGACTAAGGGCCTATGGCTACACCTTC
TRBV4-2	NA	TRBJ1-1	TRBD1	CASSPRGMDPEAFF	TGTGCCAGCAGCCCCAGGGGGATGGACCCTGAAGCTTTCTTT
TRBV12-1	NA	TRBJ2-5	NA	CASSSGLASQETQYF	TGTGCCAGCAGCTCGGGACTAGCGTCACAAGAGACCCAGTACTTC
TRBV29-1	NA	TRBJ1-2	NA	CSVDPRDGYTF	TGCAGCGTTGATCCAAGAGATGGCTACACCTTC
TRBV11-3	NA	TRBJ1-5	NA	CASSIHEGLSYQPQHF	TGTGCCAGCAGCATCCACGAGGGCCTATCTTATCAGCCCCAGCATTTT
TRBV11-2	NA	TRBJ1-5	NA	CASSYRGFSNQPQHF	TGTGCCAGCAGCTACCGGGGGTTTTCAAATCAGCCCCAGCATTTT
TRBV11-2	NA	TRBJ2-3	NA	CASSYGQGTDTQYF	TGTGCCAGCAGTTATGGACAAGGCACAGATACGCAGTATTTT
TRBV9	NA	TRBJ2-7	TRBD1	CASSATGAPDEQYF	TGTGCCAGCAGCGCGACAGGGGCGCCCGACGAGCAGTACTTC
TRBV6-5	NA	TRBJ1-2	NA	CASSYRGGGNYGYTF	TGTGCCAGCAGTTACCGGGGAGGGGGTAACTATGGCTACACCTTC
TRBV6-1	NA	TRBJ2-7	TRBD2	CASSDRAGTTRYEQYF	TGTGCCAGCAGTGATAGAGCCGGGACTACCCGCTACGAGCAGTACTTC
TRBV19	NA	TRBJ1-5	NA	CASTWGKGNQPQHF	TGTGCCAGTACTTGGGGCAAAGGCAATCAGCCCCAGCATTTT
TRBV20-1	NA	TRBJ2-1	NA	CSARRALEQFF	TGCAGTGCTAGGAGGGCGCTGGAGCAGTTCTTC
TRBV4-2	NA	TRBJ1-2	NA	CASSQDFNRDYGYTF	TGTGCCAGCAGCCAAGATTTTAACAGGGACTATGGCTACACCTTC
TRBV6-4	NA	TRBJ1-1	NA	CASSASWRDGTEAFF	TGTGCCAGCAGTGCCTCCTGGAGGGATGGAACTGAAGCTTTCTTT
TRBV18	NA	TRBJ1-6	TRBD1	CASSPGQGTLPLHF	TGTGCCAGCTCACCCGGACAGGGGACTTTGCCCCTCCACTTT
TRBV30	NA	TRBJ1-3	NA	CAWDYGGFSGNTIYF	TGTGCCTGGGATTACGGGGGGTTCTCTGGAAACACCATATATTTT